Below are 8 T cell receptor beta chains sequenced from a single sample in a study of T cell responses to AZD1222 COVID-19 vaccine. Repertoires were generated with immunoSEQ multiplex PCR, while TCRdb's copy carries only in-frame clones and drops some. The sample has approximately 84,000 clones; 80% to 90% are singletons. The sequences come from peripheral blood, collected 28 days after the second AZD1222 dose. These receptors were taken from an adult who received the AZD1222 COVID-19 vaccine.

The chain couples TRBV10-3 to TRBJ2-3, with TRBD2 matching over 10 bases. Trimming at V came to 0 bases and at J to 0 bases, leaving 3 bases not matched to a gene. The CDR3 is 17 residues long. Per germline, CDR1 ENHRY and CDR2 SYGVKD. The CDR3 DNA reads TGTGCCATCAGTGAGTCCCCTAGCGGGAGTAGCACAGATACGCAGTATTTT. Protein product: CAISESPSGSSTDTQYF.

The V call is TRBV4-1, the J call TRBJ2-1; TRBD2 is a possible D gene (5 bases). V lost 2 bases to trimming and J lost 7 bases, with 15 bases between them. The length of the CDR3 is 15 residues. Germline CDR1 MGHRA, CDR2 YSYEKL. The CDR3 nucleotides are TGCGCCAGCAGCCAACACCCAGCGGACCAAAATGAGCAGTTCTTC. Encoded protein: CASSQHPADQNEQFF.

The rearrangement joins TRBV5-6 to TRBJ2-7; the match to TRBD1 covers 7 bases. Germline V gene data show CDR1 as SGHDT and CDR2 as YYEEEE. V gave up 4 bases and J gave up 6 bases; unmatched junction bases: 10. This CDR3 spans 14 amino acids. The CDR3 DNA reads TGTGCCAGCAGCCTTCGACAGGGTCTAGGCGAGCAGTACTTC. Its protein product is CASSLRQGLGEQYF.

The chain links TRBV7-9 to TRBJ2-7; 9 nucleotides agree with TRBD1. The CDR3 has 15 residues. CDR1 and CDR2 from the germline V gene are SEHNR and FQNEAQ (reference sequence). V dropped 0 bases and J dropped 7; count of bases not matched to a gene: 7. CDR3 bases: TGTGCCAGCAGCTTAGCGGACAGGGGTTTGTGGGAGCAGTACTTC. This codes for CASSLADRGLWEQYF.

V gene TRBV28 combines with J gene TRBJ1-1, with D uncertain. Trimming stripped 6 bases from V and 1 base from J, with 6 bases between. Germline V gene lookup returns CDR1 MDHEN and CDR2 SYDVKM. This CDR3 is 12 amino acids long. CDR3 sequence: CASSHTNTEAFF. In DNA form, the CDR3 reads TGTGCCAGCAGCCACACGAACACTGAAGCTTTCTTT.

The chain joins TRBV15 to TRBJ1-2, with D unclear. The CDR3 has 15 residues. Trimming stripped 7 bases from V and 3 bases from J, with 18 bases between. From germline, CDR1 is LNHNV and CDR2 YYDKDF (reference sequence). The CDR3 region is CATINRETVYYGYTF. As DNA, the CDR3 is TGTGCCACCATCAACAGAGAGACGGTATACTATGGCTACACCTTC.

The rearrangement links TRBV10-3 to TRBJ1-1; D may be TRBD1 (5 bases). Trimming shortened V by 7 bases and J by 0 bases, and 12 bases separated the two germline ends. Germline V gives CDR1 ENHRY, CDR2 SYGVKD. The CDR3 totals 14 residues. The CDR3 DNA follows: TGTGCCATCACTCCGACAGCCATGAACACTGAAGCTTTCTTT. Its protein product is CAITPTAMNTEAFF.

In nucleotides, the CDR3 is TGTGCCAGCAGTCCCGACACGGTCCAGAACACTGAAGCTTTCTTT. Its protein is CASSPDTVQNTEAFF. V gene TRBV2 combines with J gene TRBJ1-1; D gene uncertain. Per the germline V gene, CDR1 is SNHLY and CDR2 is FYNNEI. V was shortened by 5 bases and J by 1 base, with 14 bases between the two germline ends. This CDR3 contains 15 residues.